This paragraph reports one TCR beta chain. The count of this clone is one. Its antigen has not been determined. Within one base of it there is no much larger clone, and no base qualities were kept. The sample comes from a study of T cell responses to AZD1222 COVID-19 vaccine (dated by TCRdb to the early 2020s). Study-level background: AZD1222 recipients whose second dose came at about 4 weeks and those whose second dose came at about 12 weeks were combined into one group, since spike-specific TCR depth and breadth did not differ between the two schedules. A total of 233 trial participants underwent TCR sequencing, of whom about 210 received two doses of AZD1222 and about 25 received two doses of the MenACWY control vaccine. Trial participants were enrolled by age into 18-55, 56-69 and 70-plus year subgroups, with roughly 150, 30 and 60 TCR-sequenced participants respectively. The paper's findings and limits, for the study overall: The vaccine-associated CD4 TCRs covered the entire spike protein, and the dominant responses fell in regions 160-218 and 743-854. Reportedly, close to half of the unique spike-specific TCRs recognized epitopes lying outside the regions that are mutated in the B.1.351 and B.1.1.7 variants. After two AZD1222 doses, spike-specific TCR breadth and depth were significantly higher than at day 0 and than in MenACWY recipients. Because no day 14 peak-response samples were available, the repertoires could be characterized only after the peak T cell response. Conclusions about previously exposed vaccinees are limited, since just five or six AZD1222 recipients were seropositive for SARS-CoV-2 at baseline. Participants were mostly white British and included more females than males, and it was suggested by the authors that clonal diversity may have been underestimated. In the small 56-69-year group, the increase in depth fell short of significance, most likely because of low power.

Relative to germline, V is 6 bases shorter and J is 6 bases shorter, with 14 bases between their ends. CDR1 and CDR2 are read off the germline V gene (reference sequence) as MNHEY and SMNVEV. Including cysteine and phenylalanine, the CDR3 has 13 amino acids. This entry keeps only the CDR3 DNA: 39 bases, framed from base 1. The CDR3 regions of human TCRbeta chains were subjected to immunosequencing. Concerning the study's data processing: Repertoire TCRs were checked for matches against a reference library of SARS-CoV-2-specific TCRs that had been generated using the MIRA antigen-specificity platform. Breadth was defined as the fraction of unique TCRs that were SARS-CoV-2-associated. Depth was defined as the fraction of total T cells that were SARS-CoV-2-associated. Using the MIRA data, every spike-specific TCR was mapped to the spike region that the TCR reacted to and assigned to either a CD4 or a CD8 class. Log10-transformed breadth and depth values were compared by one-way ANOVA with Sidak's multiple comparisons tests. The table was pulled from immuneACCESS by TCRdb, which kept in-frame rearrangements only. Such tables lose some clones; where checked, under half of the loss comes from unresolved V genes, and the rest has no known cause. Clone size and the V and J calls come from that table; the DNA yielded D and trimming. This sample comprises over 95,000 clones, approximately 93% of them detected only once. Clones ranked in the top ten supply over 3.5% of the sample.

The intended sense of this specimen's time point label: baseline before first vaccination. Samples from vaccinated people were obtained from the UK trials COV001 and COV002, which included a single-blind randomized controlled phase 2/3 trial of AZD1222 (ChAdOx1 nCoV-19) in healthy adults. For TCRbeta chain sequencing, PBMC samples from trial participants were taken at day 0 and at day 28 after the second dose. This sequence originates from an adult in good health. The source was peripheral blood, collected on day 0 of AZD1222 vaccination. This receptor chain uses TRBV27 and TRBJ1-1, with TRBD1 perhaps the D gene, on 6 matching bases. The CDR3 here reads CASRWVQGSEAFF. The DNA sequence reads TGTGCCAGCAGGTGGGTGCAGGGGTCTGAAGCTTTCTTT.